A single sample is the source of the 19 T cell receptor beta chains below, sequenced in a study of vaccination and CD4 T cells after COVID-19. Treatment reported: roughly ten-day PBMC culture with coronavirus spike peptide pools or control peptides (ViraFEST assay). The assay that was used to sequence DNA from cultured CD4+ T cells was the Oncomine TCR Beta short-read assay. Using its own MiXCR run on the PCR reads, TCRdb lists one record per CDR3 protein. The sample lists over 15,000 distinct CDR3 sequences, around two fifths occurring once. Antigens for these TCRs are unknown. This specimen was CD4+ T cells from blood, cultured in vitro, taken after SARS-CoV-2 vaccination. The source is a human donor who had recovered from COVID-19.

This clonotype was seen only once. The chain has TRBV7-3 and TRBJ2-1, with 14 bases aligning to TRBD2. CDR1 and CDR2 from the germline V gene are SGHTA and FQGTGA. The CDR3 is 14 amino acids. The V gene end was trimmed by 6 bases and the J gene end by 10 bases; junction bases not matched to a gene: 5. The CDR3 region is CASRAGTSGSEQFF. CDR3 coding DNA: TGTGCCAGCAGGGCAGGGACTAGCGGGAGCGAGCAGTTCTTC.

The rearrangement joins TRBV20-1 to TRBJ1-4, with TRBD1 identical over 8 bases. Germline V CDR1 and CDR2: DFQATT, SNEGSKA (reference sequence). The ends lost 0 bases at V and 6 bases at J; junction bases unmatched: 6. There are 15 residues in the CDR3. The CDR3 nucleotides are TGCAGTGCTAGAGATCTGACAGGGGTCTATGAAAAACTGTTTTTT. It translates to CSARDLTGVYEKLFF.

This rearrangement joins TRBV27 to TRBJ2-3, with D hard to call. The germline CDR1 and CDR2 sequences are MNHEY and SMNVEV (reference sequence). V dropped 0 bases and J dropped 2 bases, with 21 bases sitting between them. This CDR3 contains 19 residues. This chain's CDR3 is CASSLSDARSYSFTDTQYF. In DNA form, the CDR3 reads TGTGCCAGCAGTTTATCCGACGCTAGATCATATTCCTTCACAGATACGCAGTATTTT.

A few counts support this clonotype. The chain recombines TRBV30 with TRBJ1-5, with a weak D call TRBD1 (6 bases). Germline V gene lookup returns CDR1 GTSNPN and CDR2 SVGIG (reference sequence). Between the trimmed V and J ends, which lost 5 bases and 4 bases, there was a span of 21 bases. The CDR3 length is 16 residues. The CDR3 sequence is CAWSPSAGARNQPQHF. The CDR3, as DNA: TGTGCCTGGTCCCCTTCGGCGGGGGCGCGGAATCAGCCCCAGCATTTT. Full variable domain (remainder filled in from reference TRBV30 and TRBJ1-5): SQTIHQWPATLVQPVGSPLSLECTVEGTSNPNLYWYRQAAGRGLQLLFYSVGIGQISSEVPQNLSASRPQDRQFILSSKKLLLSDSGFYLCAWSPSAGARNQPQHFGDGTRLSIL.

The chain couples TRBV12-3 or TRBV12-4 to TRBJ1-1; 7 bases match TRBD1. The CDR3 sequence is 15 residues long. With V trimmed by 4 bases and J by 3 bases, 8 bases remained unmatched. The CDR3 coding sequence is TGTGCCAGCAGTTACCACCCGACAGGGTACACTGAAGCTTTCTTT. It codes for CASSYHPTGYTEAFF.

The chain couples TRBV28 to TRBJ1-3; D call uncertain. The CDR3 totals 15 residues. CDR1 and CDR2 (germline): MDHEN, SYDVKM. V lost 7 bases to trimming and J lost 2 bases, with 15 bases between them. CDR3 residues: CASIPPGGAGNTIYF. The CDR3 region has the DNA TGTGCCAGCATCCCACCCGGTGGGGCTGGAAACACCATATATTTT.

CDR3 sequence: CASSVGTYTGELFF. The CDR3 region has the DNA TGCGCCAGCAGTGTCGGGACATATACCGGGGAGCTGTTTTTT. The rearrangement joins TRBV10-2 to TRBJ2-2; D perhaps matches TRBD1 (6 bases). Germline V gene data show CDR1 as WSHSY and CDR2 as SAAADI. V shed 4 bases and J shed 5 bases, with 11 bases lying between them. The CDR3 runs to 14 residues.

This clonotype has just a few counts. The chain links TRBV28 to TRBJ2-5, with D unresolved. Trimming left V 3 bases short and J 1 base short, with 15 bases between. Looked up from germline, CDR1 is MDHEN and CDR2 is SYDVKM. This CDR3 comprises 16 residues. CDR3 bases: TGTGCCAGCAGTTTGGCACCCACCCCGAGCCAAGAGACCCAGTACTTC. Translating gives CASSLAPTPSQETQYF. Full variable domain (remainder filled in from reference TRBV28 and TRBJ2-5): DVKVTQSSRYLVKRTGEKVFLECVQDMDHENMFWYRQDPGLGLRLIYFSYDVKMKEKGDIPEGYSVSREKKERFSLILESASTNQTSMYLCASSLAPTPSQETQYFGPGTRLLVL.

This chain connects TRBV20-1 to TRBJ2-1, with 9 bases matching TRBD1. Trimming at V came to 1 base and at J to 4 bases, leaving 5 bases not matched to a gene. The CDR3 is 15 amino acids. The germline V gene encodes CDR1 DFQATT and CDR2 SNEGSKA (reference sequence). The CDR3 here is CSARVNRGLYNEQFF. The CDR3 region has the DNA TGCAGTGCTAGAGTTAACAGGGGGCTGTACAATGAGCAGTTCTTC.

This clonotype showed up just a few times. The chain uses TRBV6-1 and TRBJ2-3; 12 nucleotides align to TRBD2. V was clipped by 2 bases and J by 4 bases; unmatched bases: 1. The CDR3 sequence is 15 residues long. Germline V lookup: CDR1 MNHNS, CDR2 SASEGT. CDR3 in DNA: TGTGCCAGCAGTGAACTAGCGGGAGGGCCAGATACGCAGTATTTT. It specifies CASSELAGGPDTQYF.

This clonotype was seen a few times. V and J are TRBV6-4 and TRBJ2-1; the match to TRBD2 covers 9 bases. CDR1 is MRHNA, CDR2 SNTAGT, per germline. Unmatched junction bases numbered 6, after V lost 3 bases and J lost 6 bases. The CDR3 loop spans 15 amino acids. The CDR3: CASSDTWTSANEQFF. As DNA, the CDR3 is TGTGCCAGCAGTGATACGTGGACTAGCGCCAATGAGCAGTTCTTC.

The chain is built from TRBV7-2 and TRBJ2-5; 7 bases are shared with TRBD2. This CDR3 region has 15 residues. The germline V gene encodes CDR1 SGHTA and CDR2 FQGNSA. The V segment lost 5 bases and the J segment 1 base; nucleotides outside the gene matches: 7. This CDR3 is CASSIGWGGQETQYF. CDR3 nucleotides: TGTGCCAGCAGCATTGGGTGGGGGGGCCAAGAGACCCAGTACTTC.

The CDR3 DNA reads as TGCAGTGCCTCCGAGGGGACTGGAAACACCATATATTTT. Translated, it gives CSASEGTGNTIYF. The chain joins TRBV20-1 to TRBJ1-3, with D possibly TRBD1 on 5 matching bases. The germline CDR1 and CDR2 sequences are DFQATT and SNEGSKA (reference sequence). Trimming took 6 bases from V and 2 from J, leaving 11 bases between them. The CDR3 sequence is 13 residues long.

The chain employs TRBV20-1 and TRBJ2-1; perhaps TRBD2 as D (5 bases). The germline V and J ends were trimmed by 3 bases and 2 bases, with 11 bases remaining between them. From germline, CDR1 is DFQATT and CDR2 SNEGSKA (reference sequence). CDR3 size: 14 residues. CDR3 residues: CSASPSLAYNEQFF. The CDR3 nucleotides read TGCAGTGCTAGTCCTAGCCTCGCCTACAATGAGCAGTTCTTC.

The J gene is TRBJ2-1, the V gene TRBV30; possibly TRBD2 for D (5 bases). The CDR3 has 14 amino acids. V was clipped by 0 bases and J by 8 bases, with 14 bases between them. Looked up from germline, CDR1 is GTSNPN and CDR2 is SVGIG (reference sequence). In nucleotides, the CDR3 is TGTGCCTGGAGTGTACGGGGTGGCCGGTATGAGCAGTTCTTC. Protein sequence: CAWSVRGGRYEQFF.

The rearrangement links TRBV20-1 to TRBJ2-5; TRBD2 agrees at 7 bases. Germline-derived CDR1 and CDR2 are DFQATT and SNEGSKA (reference sequence). V was clipped by 6 bases and J by 2 bases; unmatched bases: 15. This CDR3 spans 16 amino acids. The CDR3 bases are TGCAGTGCCCCTATGGCCAGCGGGGCGACTCAAGAGACCCAGTACTTC. Translated, it gives CSAPMASGATQETQYF.

This rearrangement joins TRBV11-3 to TRBJ1-6; D not certain. Germline CDR1 and CDR2: SGHNT and YENEEA. V gave up 5 bases and J gave up 4 bases, with 6 bases separating them. This CDR3 is 13 amino acids long. The CDR3 loop reads CASSQQYNSPLHF. The CDR3 DNA sequence: TGTGCCAGCAGCCAACAGTATAATTCACCCCTCCACTTT.

V usage is TRBV24-1 and J usage is TRBJ2-7, with no clear D. Germline loops: CDR1 KGHDR, CDR2 SFDVKD. This CDR3 is 17 amino acids long. Trimming took off 0 bases at V and 1 base at J, with 15 bases between the two ends. The CDR3 sequence: CATSDLFPPALSYEQYF. The CDR3 DNA reads TGTGCCACCAGTGATTTGTTTCCCCCCGCGCTTTCCTACGAGCAGTACTTC.

This chain links TRBV2 with TRBJ2-4; D is uncertain. Germline V CDR1 and CDR2: SNHLY, FYNNEI. CDR3 length: 14 residues. V dropped 3 bases and J dropped 0 bases, with 6 bases sitting between them. CDR3 coding DNA: TGTGCCAGCAGTGAGAGCACAGCCAAAAACATTCAGTACTTC. It codes for CASSESTAKNIQYF. The full variable domain, with the rest looked up from reference TRBV2 and TRBJ2-4, is EPEVTQTPSHQVTQMGQEVILRCVPISNHLYFYWYRQILGQKVEFLVSFYNNEISEKSEIFDDQFSVERPDGSNFTLKIRSTKLEDSAMYFCASSESTAKNIQYFGAGTRLSVL.